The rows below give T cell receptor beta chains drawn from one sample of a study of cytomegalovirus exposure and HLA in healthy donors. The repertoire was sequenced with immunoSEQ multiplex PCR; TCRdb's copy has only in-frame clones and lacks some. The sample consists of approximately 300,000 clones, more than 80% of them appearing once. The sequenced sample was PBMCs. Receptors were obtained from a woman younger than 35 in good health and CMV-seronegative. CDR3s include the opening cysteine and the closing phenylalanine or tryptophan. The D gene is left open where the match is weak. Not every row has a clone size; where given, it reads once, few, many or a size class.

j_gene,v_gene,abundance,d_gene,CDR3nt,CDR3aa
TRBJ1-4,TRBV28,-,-,TGTGCCAGCAGTTTGCCCGACTTTGCAACTAATGAAAAACTGTTTTTT,CASSLPDFATNEKLFF
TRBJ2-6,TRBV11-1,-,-,TGTGCCAGCAGCTTTCCGGGGGACGCTGGGGCCAACGTCCTGACTTTC,CASSFPGDAGANVLTF
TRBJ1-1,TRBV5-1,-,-,TGCGCCAGCAGCTTGCAAGACAGCCAGTACACTGAAGCTTTCTTT,CASSLQDSQYTEAFF
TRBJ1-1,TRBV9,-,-,TGTGCCAGCAGCTCTAAGGGAGCGGGGAACACTGAAGCTTTCTTT,CASSSKGAGNTEAFF
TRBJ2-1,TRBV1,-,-,TGCACCAGCAGCCAAGATCGGGATAGCGGGATCCCCTACAATGAGCAGTTCTTC,CTSSQDRDSGIPYNEQFF
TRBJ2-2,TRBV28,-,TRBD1,TGTGCCAGCAGTTTCGGGACAGCCACCGGGGAGCTGTTTTTT,CASSFGTATGELFF
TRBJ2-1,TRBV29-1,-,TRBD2,TGCAGCGTCCTCAGCGGGAGCGGCTACAATGAGCAGTTCTTC,CSVLSGSGYNEQFF
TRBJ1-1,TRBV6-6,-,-,TGTGCCAGCAGCACGGAGGGGTTCACTGAAGCTTTCTTT,CASSTEGFTEAFF
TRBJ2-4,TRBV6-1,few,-,TGTGCCAGCACCACCCCCGGACACGGAAACGTTCAGTACTTC,CASTTPGHGNVQYF
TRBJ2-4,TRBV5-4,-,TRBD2,TGTGCCAGCAGCCCGCCGGGACTAGCGGGAGAGGGGGCCAAAAACATTCAGTACTTC,CASSPPGLAGEGAKNIQYF
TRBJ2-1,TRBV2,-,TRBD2,TGTGCCAGCAATCCGGGACTAGCTCTTTCCGAGCAGTTCTTC,CASNPGLALSEQFF
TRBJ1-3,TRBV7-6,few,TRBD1,TGTGCCAGCAGCTTAGTGACAGGGGGACTCTCTGGAAACACCATATATTTT,CASSLVTGGLSGNTIYF
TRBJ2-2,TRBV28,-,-,TGTGCCAGCAGGTTGACATTCGGGGAGCTGTTTTTT,CASRLTFGELFF
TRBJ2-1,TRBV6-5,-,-,TGTGCCAGCAGGGACGGGATCGCGGGGAATGAGCAGTTCTTC,CASRDGIAGNEQFF
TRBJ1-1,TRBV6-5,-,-,TGTGCCAGCAGGCCACACTGGGGGGATACTGAAGCTTTCTTT,CASRPHWGDTEAFF
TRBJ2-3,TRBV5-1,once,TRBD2,TGCGCCAGCAGCTGGAGGACTAGCGGGAAGGGGGGCACAGATACGCAGTATTTT,CASSWRTSGKGGTDTQYF
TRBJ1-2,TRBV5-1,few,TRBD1,TGCGCCAGCAGCTTGGATGAGGGGGCGGATGGCTACACCTTC,CASSLDEGADGYTF
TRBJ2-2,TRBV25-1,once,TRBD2,TGTGCCAGCAGTGAGGGCGGGAGGGCCCCCGGGGAGCTGTTTTTT,CASSEGGRAPGELFF
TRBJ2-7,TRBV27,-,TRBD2,TGTGCCAGCAGTTTAGTTTTGGGTAGTGGGACTAGCGGGGTCTGGGAGCAGTACTTC,CASSLVLGSGTSGVWEQYF
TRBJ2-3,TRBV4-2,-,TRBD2,TGTGCCAGCAGCCAAGAACTAGCGGGATGGGCAGATACGCAGTATTTT,CASSQELAGWADTQYF
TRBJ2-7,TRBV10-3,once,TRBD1,TGTGCCATCACAGACCCGGGACAGGGGAACTACGAGCAGTACTTC,CAITDPGQGNYEQYF
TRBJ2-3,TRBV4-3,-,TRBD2,TGCGCCAGCAGCCAAGGGCGACTAGCGGGGAGGGATACGCAGTATTTT,CASSQGRLAGRDTQYF
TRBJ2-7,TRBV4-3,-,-,TGCGCCAGCAGCCAAGACCCCCCGCCTGCTACCTACGAGCAGTACTTC,CASSQDPPPATYEQYF
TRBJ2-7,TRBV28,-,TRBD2,TGTGCCAGCAGTTTTCGATACTCTAGCGGAGCAAGCTCCTACGAGCAGTACTTC,CASSFRYSSGASSYEQYF
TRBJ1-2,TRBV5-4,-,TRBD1,TGTGCCAGCAGGACGACAGGGGGAGCTAACTATGGCTACACCTTC,CASRTTGGANYGYTF
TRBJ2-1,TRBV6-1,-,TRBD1,TGTGCCAGCCGAAAGGCAGGGGGCGAAAATGAGCAGTTCTTC,CASRKAGGENEQFF
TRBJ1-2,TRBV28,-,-,TGTGCCAGCAGTTTGGCCGGGGGGTCCGGTGGCTACACCTTC,CASSLAGGSGGYTF
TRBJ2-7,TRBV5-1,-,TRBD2,TGCGCCAGCAGCTTGGGCGCGGGGGGCCCCTACGAGCAGTACTTC,CASSLGAGGPYEQYF
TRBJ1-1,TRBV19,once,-,TGTGCCAGTAGTATAACGAGAGGTGGCACTGAAGCTTTCTTT,CASSITRGGTEAFF
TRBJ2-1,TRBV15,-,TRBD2,TGTGCCACCAGCAGAGGACTCGGGACTAGCGACTACAATGAGCAGTTCTTC,CATSRGLGTSDYNEQFF
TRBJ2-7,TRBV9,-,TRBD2,TGTGCCAGCGGGCCGGGAGGGGCCGACTCCTACGAGCAGTACTTC,CASGPGGADSYEQYF
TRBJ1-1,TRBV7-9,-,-,TGTGCCAGCAGCTTAGGACCCGGCGGCACTGAAGCTTTCTTT,CASSLGPGGTEAFF
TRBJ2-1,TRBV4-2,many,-,TGTGCCAGCAGCCTCTCAGCGGGCGAGCAGTTCTTC,CASSLSAGEQFF
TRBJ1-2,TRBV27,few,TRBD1,TGTGCCAGCAGTCCAGGGGGTGGAGGAGGCTACACCTTC,CASSPGGGGGYTF
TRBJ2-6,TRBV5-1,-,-,TGCGCCAGCAGCTCACCGACAGTGTCAAACTCTGGGGCCAACGTCCTGACTTTC,CASSSPTVSNSGANVLTF
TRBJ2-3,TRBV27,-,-,TGTGCCAGCAGTTGGGCAGGCCCCTCGGATACGCAGTATTTT,CASSWAGPSDTQYF
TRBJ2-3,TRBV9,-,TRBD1,TGTGCCAGCAGCGAGACAGGGGGCTCCACAGATACGCAGTATTTT,CASSETGGSTDTQYF
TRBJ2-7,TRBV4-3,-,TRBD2,TGCGCCAGCAGCCAAGGGGCGGGAGACGAGCAGTACTTC,CASSQGAGDEQYF